This passage covers 16 T cell receptor beta chains from one sample sequenced in a study of T cell repertoires in cytomegalovirus infection. TCRdb called the reads again in MiXCR, with one record for every CDR3 protein. The sample includes about 530,000 distinct CDR3 sequences, roughly 29% of them seen just once. Sequencing was performed on PBMCs. The receptors were gathered from a human donor in good health (CMV status not recorded). Some clones in this sample may be carry-over from other donors' samples.

This clonotype appeared a few times. V is TRBV20-1 and J is TRBJ1-1; D is possibly TRBD1 (6 bases). The V end lost 0 bases, the J end lost 7 bases, and 12 bases lay between the germline ends. The CDR3 contains 13 residues. Germline loops: CDR1 DFQATT, CDR2 SNEGSKA (reference sequence). The CDR3, as DNA: TGCAGTGCTAGAGATCCAGGGGTGGTTGAAGCTTTCTTT. As protein: CSARDPGVVEAFF.

In this sample, this clonotype turned up a few times. The chain combines TRBV11-3 with TRBJ2-1; 9 bases are shared with TRBD2. Germline V CDR1 and CDR2: SGHNT, YENEEA. The V and J ends lost 5 bases and 0 bases, in that order; junction bases with no gene match: 8. The CDR3 is made up of 17 amino acids. CDR3 nucleotides: TGTGCCAGCAGCCCGACTAGCGGCGGGAGCTCCTACAATGAGCAGTTCTTC. Its protein product is CASSPTSGGSSYNEQFF.

V and J are TRBV24-1 and TRBJ2-5, with 7 bases matching TRBD1. Germline lookup yields CDR1 KGHDR and CDR2 SFDVKD. The J segment lost 3 bases and the V segment lost 10 bases, leaving 4 bases of the junction unmatched. The CDR3 spans 12 residues. Written as DNA, the CDR3 is TGTGCCACAGGGGGCGAAGAAGAGACCCAGTACTTC. Translation: CATGGEEETQYF.

J is TRBJ1-2 and V is TRBV24-1; D gene ambiguous. This CDR3 has 13 residues. Germline values: CDR1 KGHDR, CDR2 SFDVKD. The V end lost 3 bases, the J end lost 2 bases, and 6 bases lay between the germline ends. The CDR3 nucleotides are TGTGCCACCAGTGATGGGCGGAACTATGGCTACACCTTC. Its protein is CATSDGRNYGYTF.

The chain employs TRBV24-1 and TRBJ2-1; no definite D call. The ends were cut back, 5 bases at V and 3 bases at J, with 10 bases in the middle. CDR3 length equals 14 residues. Germline V gene sequence: CDR1 KGHDR, CDR2 SFDVKD. CDR3 nucleotides: TGTGCCACCAGTGCGGGTACCATCTACAATGAGCAGTTCTTC. It codes for CATSAGTIYNEQFF.

This clonotype has a handful of counts. The chain combines TRBV29-1 with TRBJ2-7; the match to TRBD2 covers 7 bases. CDR1 SQVTM and CDR2 ANQGSEA come from the germline V gene. The CDR3 runs to 12 residues. V was clipped by 7 bases and J by 2 bases; unmatched bases: 5. CDR3 sequence: CSGIGLAYEQYF. CDR3 coding DNA: TGCAGCGGGATAGGACTAGCCTACGAGCAGTACTTC.

Ten or more counts support this clonotype. CDR3 protein: CASSRYGAGNTIYF. The DNA of the CDR3 is TGTGCCAGCAGCCGCTACGGAGCTGGAAACACCATATATTTT. The chain recombines TRBV7-2 with TRBJ1-3; D remains ambiguous. The CDR3 is 14 residues long. Trimming shortened V by 5 bases and J by 2 bases, and 10 bases separated the two germline ends. Germline V gives CDR1 SGHTA, CDR2 FQGNSA.

This clonotype occurred a few times. CDR3 sequence reads: CASSPRLRRGTYSYEQYV. As DNA, the CDR3 is TGTGCCAGCAGTCCACGTTTGCGCCGCGGGACCTATTCCTACGAGCAGTACGTC. The chain employs TRBV6-5 and TRBJ2-7; tentatively, D is TRBD2 (6 bases). CDR3 length: 18 residues. Trimming stripped 5 bases from V and 1 base from J, with 24 bases between. CDR1 MNHEY and CDR2 SVGAGI come from the germline V gene.

This clonotype has more than one count but fewer than ten. This chain connects TRBV6-8 to TRBJ2-5; D is unclear. This CDR3 is 13 amino acids long. V shed 6 bases and J shed 3 bases, with 11 bases lying between them. Looked up from germline, CDR1 is MNHGY and CDR2 is SAAAGT. The CDR3 loop reads CASRRINEETQYF. The CDR3 coding sequence is TGTGCCAGCAGAAGGATTAACGAAGAGACCCAGTACTTC.

This clonotype has only a few counts. This chain links TRBV5-6 with TRBJ2-7; D unclear. V lost 3 bases to trimming and J lost 5 bases, with 18 bases between them. Germline V gene lookup returns CDR1 SGHDT and CDR2 YYEEEE. CDR3 length: 15 residues. The chain's CDR3 is CASSSGPVKGNEQYF. The CDR3 DNA reads as TGTGCCAGCAGCTCGGGCCCAGTGAAGGGAAACGAGCAGTACTTC. Filled out from reference TRBV5-6 and TRBJ2-7, the complete variable domain reads DAGVTQSPTHLIKTRGQQVTLRCSPKSGHDTVSWYQQALGQGPQFIFQYYEEEERQRGNFPDRFSGHQFPNYSSELNVNALLLGDSALYLCASSSGPVKGNEQYFGPGTRLTVT.

This clonotype was detected many times. The chain is built from TRBV6-4 and TRBJ2-1; the match to TRBD2 covers 7 bases. After removal of 4 bases from V and 10 bases from J, the junction contained 16 bases not matched to a gene. The germline V gene has CDR1 MRHNA and CDR2 SNTAGT. This CDR3 region has 16 residues. CDR3: CASSVQSRELGGEQFF. DNA for the CDR3: TGTGCCAGCAGTGTACAGTCCCGGGAGTTGGGGGGGGAGCAGTTCTTC.

The chain employs TRBV7-8 and TRBJ2-5; 7 bases fit TRBD1. CDR1 is SGHVS, CDR2 FQNEAQ, per germline. The CDR3 is 15 amino acids. Trimming removed 5 bases from V and 4 bases from J; junction bases left unmatched: 10. CDR3 DNA: TGTGCCAGCAGCAAGACAGGGTCCGCTGCAGAGACCCAGTACTTC. Residues: CASSKTGSAAETQYF.

There are a few counts of this clonotype. The rearrangement links TRBV7-9 to TRBJ1-1; D is undetermined. Trimming took 5 bases from V and 5 from J, leaving 12 bases between them. The CDR3 runs to 13 residues. Germline lookup yields CDR1 SEHNR and CDR2 FQNEAQ (reference sequence). In nucleotides, the CDR3 is TGTGCCAGCAGCAAGGAGGCGGGAACTGAAGCTTTCTTT. As protein: CASSKEAGTEAFF. Variable domain in full (rest from reference TRBV7-9 and TRBJ1-1): DTGVSQNPRHKITKRGQNVTFRCDPISEHNRLYWYRQTLGQGPEFLTYFQNEAQLEKSRLLSDRFSAERPKGSFSTLEIQRTEQGDSAMYLCASSKEAGTEAFFGQGTRLTVV.

The chain couples TRBV11-2 to TRBJ2-1; TRBD2 is a possible D gene (6 bases). This CDR3 has 14 amino acids. CDR1 and CDR2 from the germline V gene are SGHAT and FQNNGV. Trimming took 6 bases from V and 6 from J, leaving 15 bases between them. CDR3 nucleotide sequence: TGTGCCAGCAGGGTTCGGGGGAAGATCAATGAGCAGTTCTTC. Translated, it gives CASRVRGKINEQFF. Based on the CDR3 plus reference TRBV11-2 and TRBJ2-1, the full variable domain is EAGVAQSPRYKIIEKRQSVAFWCNPISGHATLYWYQQILGQGPKLLIQFQNNGVVDDSQLPKDRFSAERLKGVDSTLKIQPAKLEDSAVYLCASRVRGKINEQFFGPGTRLTVL.

This clonotype was seen a few times. The genes are TRBV6-1 and TRBJ1-5, with D perhaps TRBD1 (5 bases). CDR1 and CDR2 (germline): MNHNS, SASEGT. Trimming took 3 bases from V and 0 from J, leaving 12 bases between them. The CDR3 is 16 residues long. The CDR3 is CASSERRGYSNQPQHF. CDR3 DNA: TGTGCCAGCAGTGAGCGAAGGGGTTATAGCAATCAGCCCCAGCATTTT.

The chain has TRBV5-6 and TRBJ2-5, with D possibly matching TRBD2 (6 bases). The V and J ends lost 0 bases and 3 bases respectively, with 12 bases between them. Germline values: CDR1 SGHDT, CDR2 YYEEEE. The CDR3 sequence is 15 residues long. Here the CDR3 reads CASSLGGPGEETQYF. The DNA of the CDR3 is TGTGCCAGCAGCTTGGGGGGACCGGGGGAAGAGACCCAGTACTTC.